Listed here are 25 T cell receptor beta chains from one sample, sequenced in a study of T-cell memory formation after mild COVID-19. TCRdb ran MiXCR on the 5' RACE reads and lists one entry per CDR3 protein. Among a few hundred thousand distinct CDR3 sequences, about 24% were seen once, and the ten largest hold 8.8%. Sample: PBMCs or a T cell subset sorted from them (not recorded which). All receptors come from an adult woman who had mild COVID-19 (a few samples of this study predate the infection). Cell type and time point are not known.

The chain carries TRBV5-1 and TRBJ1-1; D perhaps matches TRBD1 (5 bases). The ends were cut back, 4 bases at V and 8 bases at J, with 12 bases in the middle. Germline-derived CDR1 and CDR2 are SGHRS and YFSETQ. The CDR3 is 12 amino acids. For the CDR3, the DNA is TGCGCCAGCAGCGGGGGTGGGATAGAAGCTTTCTTT. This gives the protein CASSGGGIEAFF.

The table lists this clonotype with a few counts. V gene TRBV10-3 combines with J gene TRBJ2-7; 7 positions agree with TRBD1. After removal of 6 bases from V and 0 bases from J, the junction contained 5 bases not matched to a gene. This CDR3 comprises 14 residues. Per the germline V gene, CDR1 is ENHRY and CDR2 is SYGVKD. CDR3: CAISGTASSYEQYF. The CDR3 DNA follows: TGTGCCATCAGCGGGACAGCTAGCTCCTACGAGCAGTACTTC.

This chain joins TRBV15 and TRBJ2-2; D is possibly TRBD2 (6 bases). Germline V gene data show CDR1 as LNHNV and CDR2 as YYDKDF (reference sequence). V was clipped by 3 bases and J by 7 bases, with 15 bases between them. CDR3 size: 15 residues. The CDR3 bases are TGTGCCACCAGCAGCCCACCGGCGGGGCGCGGGGAGCTGTTTTTT. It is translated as CATSSPPAGRGELFF.

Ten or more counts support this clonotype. The chain's CDR3 is CASSLGGAQETQYF. The CDR3 coding sequence is TGTGCCAGCAGCTTAGGGGGGGCCCAAGAGACCCAGTACTTC. The V gene is TRBV7-3, the J gene TRBJ2-5; tentative D call: TRBD2 (7 bases). The germline V gene encodes CDR1 SGHTA and CDR2 FQGTGA. V shed 2 bases and J shed 1 base, with 8 bases lying between them. This CDR3 comprises 14 residues.

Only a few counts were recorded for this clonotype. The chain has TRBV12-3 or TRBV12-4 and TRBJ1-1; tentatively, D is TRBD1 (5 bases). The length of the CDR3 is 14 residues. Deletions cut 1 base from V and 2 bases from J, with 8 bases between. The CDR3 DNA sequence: TGTGCCAGCAGTTTAGGGGGGATCAACACTGAAGCTTTCTTT. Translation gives CASSLGGINTEAFF.

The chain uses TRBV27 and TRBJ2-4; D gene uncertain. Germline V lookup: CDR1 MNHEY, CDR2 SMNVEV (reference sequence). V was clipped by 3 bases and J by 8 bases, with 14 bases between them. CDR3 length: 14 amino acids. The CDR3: CASSLGWGLDIQYF. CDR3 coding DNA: TGTGCCAGCAGTTTGGGTTGGGGTCTGGACATTCAGTACTTC.

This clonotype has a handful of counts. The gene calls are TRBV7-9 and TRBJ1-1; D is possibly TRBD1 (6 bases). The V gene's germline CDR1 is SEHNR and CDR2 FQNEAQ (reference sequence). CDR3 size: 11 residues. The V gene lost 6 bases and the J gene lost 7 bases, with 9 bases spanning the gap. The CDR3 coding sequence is TGTGCCAGCAGACAACAGGGTGAAGCTTTCTTT. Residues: CASRQQGEAFF.

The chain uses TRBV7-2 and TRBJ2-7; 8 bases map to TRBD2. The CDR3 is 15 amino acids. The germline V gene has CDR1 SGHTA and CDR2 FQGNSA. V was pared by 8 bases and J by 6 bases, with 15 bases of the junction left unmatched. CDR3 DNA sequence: TGTGCCAGCGGGGGGGGAGCGGGAGTGTTGGGCGAGCAGTACTTC. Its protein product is CASGGGAGVLGEQYF. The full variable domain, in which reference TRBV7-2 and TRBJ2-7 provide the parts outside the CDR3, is GAGVSQSPSNKVTEKGKDVELRCDPISGHTALYWYRQSLGQGLEFLIYFQGNSAPDKSGLPSDRFSAERTGGSVSTLTIQRTQQEDSAVYLCASGGGAGVLGEQYFGPGTRLTVT.

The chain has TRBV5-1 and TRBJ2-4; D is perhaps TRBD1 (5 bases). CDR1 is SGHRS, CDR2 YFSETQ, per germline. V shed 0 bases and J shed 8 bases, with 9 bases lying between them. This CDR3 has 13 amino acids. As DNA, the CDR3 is TGCGCCAGCAGCTTGGGAGACAGCGACATTCAGTACTTC. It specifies CASSLGDSDIQYF.

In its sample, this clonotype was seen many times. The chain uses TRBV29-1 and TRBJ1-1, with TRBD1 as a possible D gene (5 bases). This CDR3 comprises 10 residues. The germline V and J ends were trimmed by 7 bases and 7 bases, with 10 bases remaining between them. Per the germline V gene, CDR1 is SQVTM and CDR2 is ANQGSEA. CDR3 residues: CSAGTGEAFF. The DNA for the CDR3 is TGCAGCGCCGGGACGGGTGAAGCTTTCTTT.

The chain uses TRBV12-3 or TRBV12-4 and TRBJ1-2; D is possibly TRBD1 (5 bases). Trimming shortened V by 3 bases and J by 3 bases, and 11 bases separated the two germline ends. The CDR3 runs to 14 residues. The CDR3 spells CASSFGTADYGYTF. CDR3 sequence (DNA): TGTGCCAGCAGTTTCGGGACGGCCGACTATGGCTACACCTTC.

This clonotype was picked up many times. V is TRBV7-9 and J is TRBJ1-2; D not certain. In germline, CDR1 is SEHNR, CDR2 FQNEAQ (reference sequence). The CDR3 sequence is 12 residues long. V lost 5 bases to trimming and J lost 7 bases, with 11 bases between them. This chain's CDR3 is CASSEGRSGYTF. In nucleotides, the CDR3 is TGTGCCAGCAGCGAAGGACGCTCTGGCTACACCTTC.

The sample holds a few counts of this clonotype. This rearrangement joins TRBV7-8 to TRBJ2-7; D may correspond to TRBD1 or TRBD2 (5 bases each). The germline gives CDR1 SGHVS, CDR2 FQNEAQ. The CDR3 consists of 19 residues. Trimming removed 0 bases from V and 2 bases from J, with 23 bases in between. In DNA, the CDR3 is TGTGCCAGCAGCTTAGCGCGTCTGACTGCTGCTGGGGGTGCCTACGAGCAGTACTTC. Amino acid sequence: CASSLARLTAAGGAYEQYF.

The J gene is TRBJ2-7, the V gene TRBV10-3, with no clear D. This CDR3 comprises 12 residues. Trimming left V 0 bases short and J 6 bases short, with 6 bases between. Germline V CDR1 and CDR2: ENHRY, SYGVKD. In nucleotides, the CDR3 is TGTGCCATCAGTGAGTCGAATCGCGAGCAGTACTTC. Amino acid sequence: CAISESNREQYF.

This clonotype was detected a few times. The CDR3 nucleotides read TGTGCCAGCAGCTCGGACAGGGGCGGTTCACCCCTCCACTTT. Translated, it gives CASSSDRGGSPLHF. This rearrangement joins TRBV7-8 to TRBJ1-6; 9 bases align to TRBD1. The V and J ends lost 4 bases and 9 bases, in that order; junction bases with no gene match: 4. The CDR3 totals 14 residues. Germline loops: CDR1 SGHVS, CDR2 FQNEAQ.

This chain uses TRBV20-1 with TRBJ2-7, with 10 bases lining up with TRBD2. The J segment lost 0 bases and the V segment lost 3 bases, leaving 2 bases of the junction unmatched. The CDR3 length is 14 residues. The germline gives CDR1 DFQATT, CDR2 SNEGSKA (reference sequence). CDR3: CSARGLAHSYEQYF. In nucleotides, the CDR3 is TGCAGTGCTAGGGGACTAGCGCACTCCTACGAGCAGTACTTC.

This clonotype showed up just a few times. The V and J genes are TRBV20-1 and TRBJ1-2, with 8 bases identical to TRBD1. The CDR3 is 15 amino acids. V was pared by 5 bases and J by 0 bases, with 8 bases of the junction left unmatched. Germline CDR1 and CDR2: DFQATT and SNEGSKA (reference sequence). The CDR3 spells CSASGGAIANYGYTF. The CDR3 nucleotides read TGCAGTGCTTCAGGGGGCGCGATCGCTAACTATGGCTACACCTTC.

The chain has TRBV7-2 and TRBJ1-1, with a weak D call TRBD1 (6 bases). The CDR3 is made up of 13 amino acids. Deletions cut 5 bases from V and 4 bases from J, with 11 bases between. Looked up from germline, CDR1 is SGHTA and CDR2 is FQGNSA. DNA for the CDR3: TGTGCCAGCAGCCCAGGGGTGGTCACTGAAGCTTTCTTT. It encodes CASSPGVVTEAFF.

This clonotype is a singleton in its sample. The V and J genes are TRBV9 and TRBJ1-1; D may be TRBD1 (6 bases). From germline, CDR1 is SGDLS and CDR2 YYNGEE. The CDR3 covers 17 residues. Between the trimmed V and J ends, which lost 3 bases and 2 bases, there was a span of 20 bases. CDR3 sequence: CASSGGTWGGGNTEAFF. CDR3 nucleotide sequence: TGTGCCAGCAGCGGGGGAACTTGGGGGGGCGGAAACACTGAAGCTTTCTTT.

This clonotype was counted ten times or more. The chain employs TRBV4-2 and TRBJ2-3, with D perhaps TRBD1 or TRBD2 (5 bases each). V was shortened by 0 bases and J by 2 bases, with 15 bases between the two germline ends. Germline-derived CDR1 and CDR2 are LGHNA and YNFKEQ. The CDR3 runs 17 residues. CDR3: CASSQDGTRTFTDTQYF. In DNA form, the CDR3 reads TGTGCCAGCAGCCAAGATGGGACGAGAACTTTCACAGATACGCAGTATTTT.

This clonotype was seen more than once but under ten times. The CDR3 nucleotides read TGTGCCAGCAGTGCACTAGCGGGGTCGGTAGGCGAGCAGTACTTC. Its protein is CASSALAGSVGEQYF. V gene TRBV12-3 or TRBV12-4 combines with J gene TRBJ2-7, with 10 positions matching TRBD2. The CDR3 is 15 residues long. With 5 bases clipped from V and 6 bases from J, the junction kept 10 bases outside the gene matches.

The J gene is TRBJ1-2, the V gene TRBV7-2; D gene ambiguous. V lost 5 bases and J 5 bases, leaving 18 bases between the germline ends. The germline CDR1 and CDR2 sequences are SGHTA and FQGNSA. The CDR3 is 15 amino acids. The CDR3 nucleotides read TGTGCCAGCAGCCCTACAGCCTTTCAGCCTTATGGCTACACCTTC. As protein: CASSPTAFQPYGYTF. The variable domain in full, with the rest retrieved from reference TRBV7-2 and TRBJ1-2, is GAGVSQSPSNKVTEKGKDVELRCDPISGHTALYWYRQSLGQGLEFLIYFQGNSAPDKSGLPSDRFSAERTGGSVSTLTIQRTQQEDSAVYLCASSPTAFQPYGYTFGSGTRLTVV.

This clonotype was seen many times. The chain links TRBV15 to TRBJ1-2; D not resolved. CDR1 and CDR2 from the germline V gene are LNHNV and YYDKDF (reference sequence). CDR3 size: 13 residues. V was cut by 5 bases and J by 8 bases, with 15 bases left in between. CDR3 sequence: CATSSTPRLGYTF. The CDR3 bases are TGTGCCACCAGCTCGACCCCGCGGCTAGGCTACACCTTC.

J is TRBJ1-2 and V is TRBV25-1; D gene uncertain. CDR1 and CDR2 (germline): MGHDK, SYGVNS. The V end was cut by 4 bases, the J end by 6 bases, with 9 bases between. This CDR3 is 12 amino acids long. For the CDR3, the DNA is TGTGCCAGCAGTGGATTCAAGGATGGCTACACCTTC. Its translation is CASSGFKDGYTF.

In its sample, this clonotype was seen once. CDR3 nucleotides: TGTGCCAGCAGCGTAGTAGGGGGAGCGTCCGGGGCCAACGTCCTGACTTTC. Translated: CASSVVGGASGANVLTF. This chain joins TRBV9 and TRBJ2-6, with D perhaps matching TRBD1 (6 bases). Looked up from germline, CDR1 is SGDLS and CDR2 is YYNGEE. This CDR3 comprises 17 residues. V dropped 0 bases and J dropped 4 bases, with 14 bases sitting between them.